This TCR beta chain stems from a study of shared clonotypes between healthy human individuals. Repertoires were generated with immunoSEQ multiplex PCR, while TCRdb's copy carries only in-frame clones and drops some. The sample records 630,000 or so clones, roughly 98% being singletons. V trimming: 0 bases; J trimming: 5 bases; junction bases outside the gene matches: 18. The germline CDR1 and CDR2 sequences are LGHNA and YSLEER. The CDR3 runs to 20 residues. In the naive CD8 group, cells lacked CD45RO and were positively selected for CCR7, so terminally differentiated effector memory CD45RA+ cells were left out.

V usage is TRBV4-3 and J usage is TRBJ2-5; 10 nucleotides line up with TRBD2. This TCR was sampled from a man under 40 in good health. The sample taken for sequencing was naive CD8+ T cells sorted from blood. The CDR3 region is CASSQDPPGVAGGVLETQYF. The CDR3 DNA sequence: TGCGCCAGCAGCCAAGATCCCCCCGGGGTAGCGGGAGGTGTTTTGGAGACCCAGTACTTC.